What follows is one T cell receptor beta chain and its context. Its antigen has not been determined. Base-call qualities are not available, and no considerably larger clone is one nucleotide away. Hyperthyroidism was defined as stable when no progression to ophthalmopathy occurred within 18 months of follow-up. Patients with hyperthyroidism were aged 18 to 65 years, had been newly diagnosed, and had a disease duration of less than 2 months. Anyone with other autoimmune diseases, uncontrolled infections, pregnancy or lactation was excluded from the study. Clinical symptoms, serum thyroxine, TRAb, thyroid ultrasound and orbital computed tomography were used for diagnosis. PBMCs were isolated from about 10 ml of fresh peripheral blood by Ficoll-Paque density gradient centrifugation. Total RNA was extracted with Trizol reagent and quality-checked on an Agilent 2100 Bioanalyzer. The CDR3 goes from the cysteine to the phenylalanine over 17 residues. Just CDR3 DNA is preserved here, 51 bases in frame from base 1. CDR1 and CDR2 are drawn from the germline V gene: MNHNS, SASEGT. V trim: 2 bases; J trim: 6 bases; unmatched bases: 15.

For repertoire sequencing, the TCR beta CDR3 regions were amplified from RNA transcripts. A first-round RT-PCR used HTBI primers with the Qiagen OneStep RT-PCR kit, followed by a second-round multiplex PCR, size selection and purification. Libraries were sequenced paired-end with 100 bp reads on an Illumina HiSeq2000. The authors' pipeline ran thus. SOAPnuke was used for read processing, and reads with adapters, uncalled bases, a mean Phred below 15, or no exact constant-primer or identifier match were discarded. COPE v1.2.5 was used to merge the high-quality paired reads. Unique nucleotide sequences were defined as clonotypes and aligned to IMGT TRB V, D and J references using MiTCR v1.1. Analysis was restricted to V-J combinations with a frequency above 0.0001, which covered about 99% of repertoires. For each V-J combination, a TCR clonal expansion and chaos score was defined as F50 clonal expansion divided by the chaos observed in the TCRdist matrix. Welch's t-statistics and random forest were used to narrow the features down to roughly twelve V-J combinations, which were then fed into a naive Bayes classifier. The similarity between thyroid and blood repertoires was quantified using the Morisita-Horn index. The public reads were quality trimmed at Q25 with fastp and then assembled into clones with MiXCR by TCRdb, keeping productive beta chains. Rows with a matching CDR3 protein are joined into one entry that keeps the most common DNA and genes. Clone size and V and J calls follow TCRdb, not the original study. The table for this sample lists hundreds of thousands of distinct CDR3 sequences; over 20% of them were counted only once. In total, the top ten clones hold under 3% of the sample.

This record belongs to a study of Graves' ophthalmopathy and Graves' hyperthyroidism listed by TCRdb under 2018. With regard to the full study: Peripheral blood samples were taken at the time of initial diagnosis, before any treatment was given. The study used signatures of the TCR beta repertoire to tell Graves' ophthalmopathy apart from Graves' hyperthyroidism and to predict which patients would progress to ophthalmopathy. In total, around 130 blood samples were TCR-sequenced: fewer than 50 ophthalmopathy, approximately 75 hyperthyroidism and some 17 hyperthyroidism-to-ophthalmopathy patients. To explore V-J signatures distinguishing ophthalmopathy from hyperthyroidism, a discovery set of about 99 patients (fewer than 45 ophthalmopathy, 55 to 60 stable hyperthyroidism) was enrolled. The independent validation cohort included approximately 19 hyperthyroidism patients plus 17 patients who later progressed from hyperthyroidism to ophthalmopathy. In about six hyperthyroidism patients, the T-cell repertoire of thyroid tissue was compared with the T-cell repertoire of blood. Following sample collection, hyperthyroidism patients were given methimazole at a starting dose of 30 mg daily, and ophthalmopathy patients were given high-dose intravenous methylprednisolone. The 100 discovery patients were randomly split 7:3 into training and test sets.

General study outcomes and caveats: In cross-validation, the 13-signature model distinguished ophthalmopathy from stable hyperthyroidism with nearly 90% sensitivity and around 82% specificity, and in the test set the corresponding values were roughly 80% and 76%. In validation, the model predicted ophthalmopathy progression with about 64% sensitivity and roughly 72% specificity; more than ten predicted patients were CT-confirmed with GO in a median of around 6.5 months. Among expanded thyroid clonotypes with frequency above 0.001, most also showed up in blood, which suggests that blood repertoires may reflect the thyroid immune response. Sample size was not statistically predetermined, and group allocation was not concealed from the investigators.

The receptor was derived from a woman under 30 with stable Graves' hyperthyroidism. Donor details come from another sample of the same person, matched by shared clones. The chain was built from TRBV6-1 and TRBJ2-7, and 8 bases in between align with TRBD2. Sequenced input: peripheral blood. The CDR3 protein: CASSERRSGRVGCEQYF. The bases are TGTGCCAGCAGTGAACGGAGGAGCGGGAGAGTGGGATGCGAGCAGTACTTC.